This TCR beta chain was retrieved from a study of a mutant IDH1 vaccine in newly diagnosed glioma. Background on the study: Treated patients, averaging about 40 years, were around 60% male and about 38% female. Antecedent treatment encompassed radiotherapy, temozolomide, or their combination; the majority received both.

Profiled with immunoSEQ multiplex PCR; TCRdb holds only in-frame clones, not every one. Here the sample spans tens of thousands of clones, 60% to 85% being singletons. With respect to this clone: Its antigen is unidentified.

Time point given: baseline, week 1 (first vaccination visit). Treatment defined: pre-vaccination baseline after standard-of-care therapy. Study findings and constraints: Immune responses induced by the vaccine were seen in roughly 93% of patients, spanning multiple MHC alleles. Seemingly, pseudoprogression had no relation to changes in the top peripheral T cell clonotypes.

Trimming stripped 0 bases from V and 3 bases from J, with 21 bases between. This CDR3 spans 18 amino acids. Germline V gene lookup returns CDR1 SGHDT and CDR2 YYEEEE. This sequence originates from a woman aged 40-49 years with glioma. The chain links TRBV5-6 to TRBJ1-2; possible D gene TRBD1, 5 bases. The input for sequencing was PBMCs, taken from a glioma patient treated with radiotherapy, temozolomide or both. The CDR3 loop is CASSLVPTPGMVDYGYTF. The CDR3 DNA sequence: TGTGCCAGCAGCTTGGTCCCAACTCCAGGGATGGTTGACTATGGCTACACCTTC.